The entry that follows covers one TCR beta chain sequence. With random hexamers, 0.5 to 1 ug RNA was reverse transcribed. By means of immunoSEQ multiplex PCR, TCR beta CDR3 spanning 54 Vbeta and 13 Jbeta underwent amplification. Each CDR3 protein gets one entry after TCRdb re-called the immunoSEQ multiplex PCR reads with MiXCR. The repertoire consists of tens of thousands of distinct CDR3 sequences, with approximately 92% occurring once and the leading ten covering 0.63%. This sample is drawn from a study of CD8 T cells in Susac syndrome. About the study: Eight or nine of the sequenced Susac syndrome patients were in remission, and about six had active disease.

The germline V gene encodes CDR1 MRHNA and CDR2 SNTAGT. V was clipped by 2 bases and J by 0 bases, with 12 bases between them. This CDR3 has 16 residues. The sample consisted of CD8+ T cells from PBMCs. This TCR was sampled from a human donor with Susac syndrome. The rearrangement joins TRBV6-4 to TRBJ2-3, with D unresolved. CDR3 residues: CASSDNLGSSTDTQYF. The CDR3, as DNA: TGTGCCAGCAGTGACAATCTAGGGTCTAGCACAGATACGCAGTATTTT.